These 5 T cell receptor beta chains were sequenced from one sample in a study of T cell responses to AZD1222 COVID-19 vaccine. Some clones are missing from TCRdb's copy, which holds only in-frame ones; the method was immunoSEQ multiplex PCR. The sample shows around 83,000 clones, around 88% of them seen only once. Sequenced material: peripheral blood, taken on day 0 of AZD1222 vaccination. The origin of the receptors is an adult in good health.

For the CDR3, the DNA is TGTGCCAGCTCAGCCCAGGGGTGGAACACTGAAGCTTTCTTT. Residues: CASSAQGWNTEAFF. V gene TRBV18 combines with J gene TRBJ1-1; TRBD1 might be the D (6 bases). The CDR3 has 14 residues. With 5 bases removed from V and 1 base from J, the gap between germline ends came to 11 bases. The germline V gene encodes CDR1 KGHSH and CDR2 LQKENI.

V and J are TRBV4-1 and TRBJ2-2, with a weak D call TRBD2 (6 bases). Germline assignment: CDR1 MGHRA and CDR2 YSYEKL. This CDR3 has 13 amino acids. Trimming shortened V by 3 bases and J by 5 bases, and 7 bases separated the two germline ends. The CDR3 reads CASSQSGTGELFF. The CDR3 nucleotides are TGCGCCAGCAGCCAGAGCGGGACCGGGGAGCTGTTTTTT.

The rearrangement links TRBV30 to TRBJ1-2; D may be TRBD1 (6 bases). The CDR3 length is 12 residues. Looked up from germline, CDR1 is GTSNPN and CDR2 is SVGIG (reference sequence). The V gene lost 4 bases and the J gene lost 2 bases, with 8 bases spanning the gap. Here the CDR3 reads CAWNRVNYGYTF. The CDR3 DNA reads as TGTGCCTGGAACAGGGTGAACTATGGCTACACCTTC.

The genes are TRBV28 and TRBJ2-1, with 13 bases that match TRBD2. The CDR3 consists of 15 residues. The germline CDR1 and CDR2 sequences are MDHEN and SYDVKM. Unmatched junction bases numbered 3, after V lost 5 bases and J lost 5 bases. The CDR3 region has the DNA TGTGCCAGCAGTCAAGGACTAGCGGGGGACAATGAGCAGTTCTTC. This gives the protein CASSQGLAGDNEQFF.

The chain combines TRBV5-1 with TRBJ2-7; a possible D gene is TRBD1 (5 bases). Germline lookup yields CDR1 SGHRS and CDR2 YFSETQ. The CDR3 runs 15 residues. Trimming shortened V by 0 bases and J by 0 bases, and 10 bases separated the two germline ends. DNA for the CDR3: TGCGCCAGCAGCTTGGGACAGTCAAGCTCCTACGAGCAGTACTTC. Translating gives CASSLGQSSSYEQYF.